A selection of T cell receptor beta chains follows, all from one sample in a study of beta chain features in type 1 diabetes. Method: immunoSEQ multiplex PCR; TCRdb's copy keeps in-frame clones and lacks some. The data contain hundreds of thousands of clones, around a sixth of them seen just once; the ten biggest clones take up 0.02% to 0.025%. Material: naive CD4+ T cells from blood. Source of these receptors: a young woman in good health. Each CDR3 is given with its conserved first and last residue. D genes are given only for firm matches. Part of the rows lack a size; the others show once, few, many or a class for expanded clones.

TRBV27	TRBJ2-1	few	.	TGTGCCAGCAGTCCGTACAACCCTAGCTCCTACAATGAGCAGTTCTTC	CASSPYNPSSYNEQFF
TRBV18	TRBJ2-3	.	.	TGTGCCAGCTCACCGCAGCGGGTACTCCCGCAGGATACGCAGTATTTT	CASSPQRVLPQDTQYF
TRBV27	TRBJ1-4	.	TRBD1	TGTGCCAGCAGAGCGGGACAGCTTGCAACTAATGAAAAACTGTTTTTT	CASRAGQLATNEKLFF
TRBV5-1	TRBJ2-3	.	TRBD2	TGCGCCAGCAGCTTGGTGGGGGAGGGCCAAGATACGCAGTATTTT	CASSLVGEGQDTQYF
TRBV9	TRBJ1-4	.	TRBD1	TGTGCCAGCAGCGCCTCGACAGGGGGTCGGAATGAAAAACTGTTTTTT	CASSASTGGRNEKLFF
TRBV5-4	TRBJ2-1	.	.	TGTGCCAGCAGCTTGAATATCTGGGGTGGGTTCAATGAGCAGTTCTTC	CASSLNIWGGFNEQFF
TRBV28	TRBJ1-2	.	.	TGTGCCAGCAGTTTCTCAGTTCTCGCCTCCTATGGCTACACCTTC	CASSFSVLASYGYTF
TRBV27	TRBJ2-7	few	.	TGTGCCAGCCTAGACCGGATCCGGGCCCACATTGGGGCCTACGAGCAGTACTTC	CASLDRIRAHIGAYEQYF
TRBV4-2	TRBJ2-2	few	TRBD1	TGTGCCAGCAGCCAAGGGGGACAGGGGAAGGCCGGGGAGCTGTTTTTT	CASSQGGQGKAGELFF
TRBV28	TRBJ2-6	few	.	TGTGCCAGCAGGCAGGACGGGGCCAACGTCCTGACTTTC	CASRQDGANVLTF
TRBV6-5	TRBJ2-2	few	.	TGTGCCAGCACAGGGAAAACGATTAACACCGGGGAGCTGTTTTTT	CASTGKTINTGELFF
TRBV6-5	TRBJ2-6	few	.	TGTGCCAGCAGCTCCCTCTTGGCCAACGTCCTGACTTTC	CASSSLLANVLTF
TRBV27	TRBJ2-3	.	.	TGTGCCAGCAGTTACTATGGCTTTGGTACAGATACGCAGTATTTT	CASSYYGFGTDTQYF
TRBV28	TRBJ2-6	.	.	TGTGCCAGCAGTTTTAAGGTTGGGGCCAACGTCCTGACTTTC	CASSFKVGANVLTF
TRBV28	TRBJ2-7	few	.	TGTGCCAGCAGCCCACTAGCACCCCTGACCTACGAGCAGTACTTC	CASSPLAPLTYEQYF
TRBV5-1	TRBJ2-7	few	TRBD1	TGCGCCAGCAGCTTGGGACAGGGTACGAACGAGCAGTACTTC	CASSLGQGTNEQYF
TRBV6-6	TRBJ2-2	few	.	TGTGCCAGCACCAGCGTTGGCGGGGAGCTGTTTTTT	CASTSVGGELFF
TRBV11-2	TRBJ2-2	.	TRBD2	TGTGCCAGCAGCTTAGAGGGAGGGTTCGGGGAGCTGTTTTTT	CASSLEGGFGELFF
TRBV7-2	TRBJ1-2	.	TRBD1	TGTGCCAGCAGCTTAGAGGGCAGGGGGCCTGGCTACACCTTC	CASSLEGRGPGYTF
TRBV6-5	TRBJ2-7	.	.	TGTGCCAGCAGTCTCGACTTAGATTCCTACGAGCAGTACTTC	CASSLDLDSYEQYF
TRBV5-4	TRBJ2-5	.	TRBD2	TGTGCCAGCAGCATTAGCGGGAAGCCTCAAGAGACCCAGTACTTC	CASSISGKPQETQYF
TRBV2	TRBJ2-5	few	TRBD2	TGTGCCAGCAAGGGACTAGCGGGAGAGACCCAGTACTTC	CASKGLAGETQYF
TRBV2	TRBJ1-1	few	.	TGTGCCAGCAGCCGTGACAGACATGAAGCTTTCTTT	CASSRDRHEAFF
TRBV7-6	TRBJ2-7	few	.	TGTGCCAGCAGCCCGCGACAGGCCGCCTACGAGCAGTACTTC	CASSPRQAAYEQYF
TRBV19	TRBJ2-7	.	.	TGTGCCAGTAGCAGGAAGCGTTTTGGCACCTACGAGCAGTACTTC	CASSRKRFGTYEQYF
TRBV2	TRBJ2-6	.	.	TGTGCCAGCACGTACGTAGCCAACGTCCTGACTTTC	CASTYVANVLTF
TRBV7-8	TRBJ2-5	.	.	TGTGCCAGCAGCTTAATGGGCGTGCGGGGAGAGACCCAGTACTTC	CASSLMGVRGETQYF
TRBV18	TRBJ1-2	.	.	TGTGCCAGCTCACCACCGCTAAGAACAGGAGTCTATGGCTACACCTTC	CASSPPLRTGVYGYTF
TRBV6-6	TRBJ2-7	.	TRBD1	TGTGCCAGCAGTTACTCGGGACAGGGGAACTACGAGCAGTACTTC	CASSYSGQGNYEQYF
TRBV5-6	TRBJ2-5	.	TRBD1	TGTGCCAGCAGCTCGTGGGACAGGGCAAGGCCTGGGGGAGAGACCCAGTACTTC	CASSSWDRARPGGETQYF
TRBV6-6	TRBJ1-4	.	.	TGTGCCAGCAGTTACTCGATTCACCAGAGCCTGTTTTTT	CASSYSIHQSLFF
TRBV19	TRBJ2-7	.	.	TGTGCCAGTAGTACCTTATCGGACAGCTCCTACGAGCAGTACTTC	CASSTLSDSSYEQYF
TRBV13	TRBJ1-6	.	.	TGTGCCAGCAGCTTATCGAGGGGGTTAACCTATAATTCACCCCTCCACTTT	CASSLSRGLTYNSPLHF
TRBV10-3	TRBJ2-7	few	.	TGTGCCATCAGTGAGGGCAGAAATTACGAGCAGTACTTC	CAISEGRNYEQYF
TRBV7-9	TRBJ2-6	.	.	TGTGCCAGCAGCTTAGCGATGGTGGGGTCATCTGGGGCCAACGTCCTGACTTTC	CASSLAMVGSSGANVLTF
TRBV2	TRBJ2-1	few	TRBD2	TGTGCCAGCAGTGAGTTGCGGGAGGCAGATGAGCAGTTCTTC	CASSELREADEQFF
TRBV5-5	TRBJ2-3	.	.	TGTGCCAGCAGCCCGGCTGGCCCCGATACGCAGTATTTT	CASSPAGPDTQYF
TRBV11-2	TRBJ2-3	few	.	TGTGCCAACCGAGACGAGGCCGGAGGGCCGAGCCTGACAGATACGCAGTATTTT	CANRDEAGGPSLTDTQYF
TRBV14	TRBJ2-3	few	TRBD2	TGTGCCAGCAGCCACCCCGGGGTAGCGGGAGTCTACAGCACAGATACGCAGTATTTT	CASSHPGVAGVYSTDTQYF
TRBV9	TRBJ2-7	few	.	TGTGCCAGCAGCCAAGGTGGGAGCGGTGCCTACGAGCAGTACTTC	CASSQGGSGAYEQYF
TRBV28	TRBJ2-5	few	.	TGTGCCAGCAGTTTTGTCCAGGGTAAAGAGACCCAGTACTTC	CASSFVQGKETQYF
TRBV5-1	TRBJ2-7	.	.	TGCGCCAGCAGCTTGGCGGCGGTCCACGAGCAGTACTTC	CASSLAAVHEQYF
TRBV6-6	TRBJ2-7	few	.	TGTGCCAGCAGGACGCGCCAACAGGGAGCCTACGAGCAGTACTTC	CASRTRQQGAYEQYF
TRBV4-1	TRBJ2-1	few	TRBD2	TGCGCCAGCAGCCAACCGCGGGAGTCAATGAATGAGCAGTTCTTC	CASSQPRESMNEQFF
TRBV20-1	TRBJ1-2	.	.	TGCAGTGCTGGTACGGATGGCTACACCTTC	CSAGTDGYTF
TRBV7-9	TRBJ2-7	.	TRBD2	TGTGCCAGCAGCTTCCTATCGGGACTAGCGCCGAGAGGAAATTACGAGCAGTACTTC	CASSFLSGLAPRGNYEQYF
TRBV18	TRBJ1-4	.	.	TGTGCCAGCTCACCGGGGGCAACTAATGAAAAACTGTTTTTT	CASSPGATNEKLFF
TRBV4-3	TRBJ2-1	few	TRBD2	TGCGCCAGCAGCCAAGTCCACTGGACTAGCGGATACAATGAGCAGTTCTTC	CASSQVHWTSGYNEQFF
TRBV7-2	TRBJ1-2	few	TRBD1	TGTGCCAGCAGCTCCCGGACAGGGGACTATGGCTACACCTTC	CASSSRTGDYGYTF
TRBV7-2	TRBJ2-1	few	TRBD1	TGTGCCAGCAGCTCCCGGGACAGGGTTTACAATGAGCAGTTCTTC	CASSSRDRVYNEQFF
TRBV10-3	TRBJ2-2	.	.	TGTGCCATCAGTAAGAACAGGGCCCTAAACACCGGGGAGCTGTTTTTT	CAISKNRALNTGELFF
TRBV14	TRBJ2-1	few	.	TGTGCCAGCAGCTATGGACTAAACAATGAGCAGTTCTTC	CASSYGLNNEQFF
TRBV7-9	TRBJ2-3	few	.	TGTGCCAGCAGCCCTGGACAGAGCACAGATACGCAGTATTTT	CASSPGQSTDTQYF
TRBV29-1	TRBJ2-1	.	.	TGCAGCGTTGACGGTGGGGATGAGCAGTTCTTC	CSVDGGDEQFF
TRBV7-9	TRBJ1-1	.	.	TGTGCCAGCAGCGCCACAGGGTTCACTGAAGCTTTCTTT	CASSATGFTEAFF